This T cell receptor beta chain originates from a study of shared clonotypes between healthy human individuals. Generated by immunoSEQ multiplex PCR, the TCRdb table keeps only in-frame clones and is missing some. The table includes 470,000 or so clones, more than 65% detected once. Trimming took 4 bases from V and 5 from J, leaving 20 bases between them. The length of the CDR3 is 16 residues. In germline, CDR1 is MGHRA, CDR2 YSYEKL. This sequence was found in a middle-aged woman in good health. Some clones in this sample may be carry-over from other donors' samples. This chain links TRBV4-1 with TRBJ1-1; no definite D call. Material for sequencing was PBMCs. CDR3 coding DNA: TGCGCCAGCAGCCGGAGGCGGGAGGGAGGCTCGACTGAAGCTTTCTTT. Its protein is CASSRRREGGSTEAFF.